This T cell receptor (beta chain) derives from a study of T-cell reconstitution after alpha-beta-depleted transplantation in children. Preparation of the TCRbeta library used unique molecular identifiers. One entry per CDR3 protein results from TCRdb running MiXCR on the PCR reads. The sample yields 100,000 or so distinct CDR3 sequences, about 8% seen once. Germline V gene lookup returns CDR1 ENHRY and CDR2 SYGVKD. The CDR3 runs 13 residues. V was trimmed by 3 bases and J by 3 bases, leaving 8 bases between them. This clonotype was observed a few times. The chain couples TRBV10-3 to TRBJ1-1; D is unclear. This clonotype was sampled from a boy younger than 10 with acute lymphoblastic leukemia, due to receive a stem cell transplant. The sequencing used PBMCs, collected before TCRalphabeta/CD19-depleted stem cell transplant. CDR3 protein: CAISDGLDTEAFF. The CDR3 DNA follows: TGTGCCATCAGTGATGGACTGGACACTGAAGCTTTCTTT.